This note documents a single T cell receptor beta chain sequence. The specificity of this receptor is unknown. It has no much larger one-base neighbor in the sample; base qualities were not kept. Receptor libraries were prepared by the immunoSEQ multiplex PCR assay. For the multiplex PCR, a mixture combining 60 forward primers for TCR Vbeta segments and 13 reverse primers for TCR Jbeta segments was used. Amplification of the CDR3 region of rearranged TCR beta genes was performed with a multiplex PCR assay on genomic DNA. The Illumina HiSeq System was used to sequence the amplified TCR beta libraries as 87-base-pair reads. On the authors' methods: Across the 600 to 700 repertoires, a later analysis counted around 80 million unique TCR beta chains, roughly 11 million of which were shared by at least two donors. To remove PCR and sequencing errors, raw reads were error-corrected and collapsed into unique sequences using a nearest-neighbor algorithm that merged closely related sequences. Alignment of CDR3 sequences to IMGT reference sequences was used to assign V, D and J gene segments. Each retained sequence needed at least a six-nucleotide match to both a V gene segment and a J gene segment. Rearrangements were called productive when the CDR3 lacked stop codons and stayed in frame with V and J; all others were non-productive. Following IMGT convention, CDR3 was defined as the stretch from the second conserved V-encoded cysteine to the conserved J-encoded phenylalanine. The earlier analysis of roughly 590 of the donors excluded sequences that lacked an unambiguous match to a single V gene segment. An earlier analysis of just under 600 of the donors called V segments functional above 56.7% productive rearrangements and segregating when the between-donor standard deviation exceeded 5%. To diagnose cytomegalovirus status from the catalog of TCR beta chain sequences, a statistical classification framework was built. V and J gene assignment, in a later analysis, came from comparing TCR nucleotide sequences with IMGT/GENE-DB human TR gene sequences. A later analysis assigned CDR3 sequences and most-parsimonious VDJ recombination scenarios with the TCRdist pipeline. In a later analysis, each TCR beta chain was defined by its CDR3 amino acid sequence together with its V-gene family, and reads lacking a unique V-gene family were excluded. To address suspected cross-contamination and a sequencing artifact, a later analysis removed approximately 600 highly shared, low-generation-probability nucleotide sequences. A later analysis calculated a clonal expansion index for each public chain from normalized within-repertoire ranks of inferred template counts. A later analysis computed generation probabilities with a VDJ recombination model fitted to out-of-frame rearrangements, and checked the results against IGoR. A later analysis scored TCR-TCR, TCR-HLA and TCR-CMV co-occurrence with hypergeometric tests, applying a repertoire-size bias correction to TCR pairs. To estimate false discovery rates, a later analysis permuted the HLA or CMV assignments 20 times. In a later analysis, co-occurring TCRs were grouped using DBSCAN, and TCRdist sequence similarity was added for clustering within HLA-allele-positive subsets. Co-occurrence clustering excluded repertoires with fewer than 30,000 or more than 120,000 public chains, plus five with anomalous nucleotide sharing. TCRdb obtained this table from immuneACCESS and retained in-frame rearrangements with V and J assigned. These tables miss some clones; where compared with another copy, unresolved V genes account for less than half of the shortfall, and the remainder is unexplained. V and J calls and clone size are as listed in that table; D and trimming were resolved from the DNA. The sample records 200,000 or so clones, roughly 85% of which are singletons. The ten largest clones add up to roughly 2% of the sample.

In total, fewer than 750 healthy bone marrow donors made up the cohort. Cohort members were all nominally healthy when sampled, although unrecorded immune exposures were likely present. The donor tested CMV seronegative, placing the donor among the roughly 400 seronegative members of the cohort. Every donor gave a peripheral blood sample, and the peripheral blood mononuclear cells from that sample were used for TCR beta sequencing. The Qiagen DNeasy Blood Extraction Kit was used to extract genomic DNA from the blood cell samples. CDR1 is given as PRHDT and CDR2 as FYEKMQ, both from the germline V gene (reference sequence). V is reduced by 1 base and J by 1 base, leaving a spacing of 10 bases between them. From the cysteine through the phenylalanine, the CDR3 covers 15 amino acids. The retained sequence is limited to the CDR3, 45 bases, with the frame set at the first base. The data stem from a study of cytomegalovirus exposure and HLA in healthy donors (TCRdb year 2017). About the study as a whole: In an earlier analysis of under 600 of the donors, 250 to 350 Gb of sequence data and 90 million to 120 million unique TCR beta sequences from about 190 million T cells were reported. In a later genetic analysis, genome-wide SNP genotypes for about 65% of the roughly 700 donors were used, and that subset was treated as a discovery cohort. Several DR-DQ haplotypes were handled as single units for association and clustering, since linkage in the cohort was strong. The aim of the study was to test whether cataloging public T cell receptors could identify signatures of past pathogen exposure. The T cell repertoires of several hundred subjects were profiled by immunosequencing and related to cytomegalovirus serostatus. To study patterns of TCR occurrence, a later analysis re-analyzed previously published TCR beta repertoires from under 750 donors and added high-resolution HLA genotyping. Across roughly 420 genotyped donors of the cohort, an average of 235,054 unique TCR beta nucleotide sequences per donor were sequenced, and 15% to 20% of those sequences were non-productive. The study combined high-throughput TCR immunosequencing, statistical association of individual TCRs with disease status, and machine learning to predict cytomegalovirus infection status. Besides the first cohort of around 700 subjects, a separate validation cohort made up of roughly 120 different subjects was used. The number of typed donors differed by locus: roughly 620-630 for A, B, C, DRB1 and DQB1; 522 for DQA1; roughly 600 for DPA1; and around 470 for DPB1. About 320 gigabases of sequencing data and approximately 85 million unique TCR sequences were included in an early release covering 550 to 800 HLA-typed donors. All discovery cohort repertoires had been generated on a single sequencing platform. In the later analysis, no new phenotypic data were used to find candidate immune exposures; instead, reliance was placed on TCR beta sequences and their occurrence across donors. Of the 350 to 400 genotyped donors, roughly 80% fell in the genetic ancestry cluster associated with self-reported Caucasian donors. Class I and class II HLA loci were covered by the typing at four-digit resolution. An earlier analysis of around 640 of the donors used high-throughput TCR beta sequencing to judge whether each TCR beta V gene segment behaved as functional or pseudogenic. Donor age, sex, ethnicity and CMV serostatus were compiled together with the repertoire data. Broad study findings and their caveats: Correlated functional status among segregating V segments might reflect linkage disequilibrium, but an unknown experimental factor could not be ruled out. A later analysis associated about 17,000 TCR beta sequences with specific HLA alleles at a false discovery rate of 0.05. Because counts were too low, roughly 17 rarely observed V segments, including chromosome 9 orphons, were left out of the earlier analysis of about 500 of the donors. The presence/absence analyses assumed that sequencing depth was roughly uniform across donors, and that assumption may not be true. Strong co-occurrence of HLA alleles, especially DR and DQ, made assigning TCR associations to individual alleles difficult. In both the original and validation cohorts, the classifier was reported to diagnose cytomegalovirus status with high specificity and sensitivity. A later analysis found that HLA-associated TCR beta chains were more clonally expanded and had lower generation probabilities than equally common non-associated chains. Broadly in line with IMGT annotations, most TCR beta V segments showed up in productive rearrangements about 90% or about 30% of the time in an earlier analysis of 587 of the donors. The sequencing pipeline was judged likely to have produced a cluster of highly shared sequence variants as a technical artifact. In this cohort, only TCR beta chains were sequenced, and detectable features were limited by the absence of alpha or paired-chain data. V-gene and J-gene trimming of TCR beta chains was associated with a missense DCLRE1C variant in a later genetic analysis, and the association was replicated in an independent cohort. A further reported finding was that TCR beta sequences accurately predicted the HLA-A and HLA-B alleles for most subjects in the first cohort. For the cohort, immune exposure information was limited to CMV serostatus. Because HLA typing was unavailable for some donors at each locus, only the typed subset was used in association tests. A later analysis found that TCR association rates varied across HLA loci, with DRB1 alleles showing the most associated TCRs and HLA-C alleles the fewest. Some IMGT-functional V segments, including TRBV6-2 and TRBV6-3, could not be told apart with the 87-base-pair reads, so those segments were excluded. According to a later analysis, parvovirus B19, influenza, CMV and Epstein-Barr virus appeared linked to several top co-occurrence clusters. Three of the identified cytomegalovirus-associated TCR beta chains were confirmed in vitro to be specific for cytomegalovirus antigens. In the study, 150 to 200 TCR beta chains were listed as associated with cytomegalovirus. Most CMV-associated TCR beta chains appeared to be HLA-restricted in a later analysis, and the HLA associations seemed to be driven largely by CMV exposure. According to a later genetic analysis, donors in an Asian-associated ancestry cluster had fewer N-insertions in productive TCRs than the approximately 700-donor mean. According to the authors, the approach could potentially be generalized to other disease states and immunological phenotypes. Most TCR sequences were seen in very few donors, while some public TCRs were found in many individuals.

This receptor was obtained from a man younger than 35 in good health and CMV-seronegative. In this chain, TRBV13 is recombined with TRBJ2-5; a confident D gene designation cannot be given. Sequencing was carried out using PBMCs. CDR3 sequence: CASSLDVNGQETQYF. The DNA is TGTGCCAGCAGCTTAGACGTAAACGGCCAAGAGACCCAGTACTTC.